The 18 T cell receptor beta chains given below trace back to one sample, sequenced in a study of shared clonotypes between healthy human individuals. The assay was immunoSEQ multiplex PCR, and TCRdb's table has in-frame clones only and misses some. The data hold roughly 1,000,000 clones, with approximately 78% observed a single time. Sequencing was carried out using memory CD4+ T cells from PBMCs. This sample's subset: CD45RA-negative fraction. Receptors were obtained from a man aged 18 to 30 in good health. Some clones in this sample may be carry-over from other donors' samples.

The chain carries TRBV20-1 and TRBJ1-1; D unresolved. This CDR3 contains 10 residues. In germline, CDR1 is DFQATT, CDR2 SNEGSKA (reference sequence). The germline V and J ends were trimmed by 3 bases and 7 bases, with 6 bases remaining between them. Here the CDR3 DNA reads TGCAGTGCTAGTAGGATTGAAGCTTTCTTT. Encoded protein: CSASRIEAFF.

V and J are TRBV2 and TRBJ1-1; D uncertain. This CDR3 comprises 13 residues. Trimming removed 4 bases at V and 1 base at J, with 7 bases between. Germline V gives CDR1 SNHLY, CDR2 FYNNEI. The CDR3 sequence is CASSVEGNTEAFF. CDR3 nucleotide sequence: TGTGCCAGCAGTGTGGAGGGGAACACTGAAGCTTTCTTT.

The V and J genes are TRBV28 and TRBJ2-5, with 8 bases matching TRBD1. The CDR3 runs 10 residues. V shed 11 bases and J 9 bases; nucleotides not matched to a gene: 5. Germline values: CDR1 MDHEN, CDR2 SYDVKM. The chain's CDR3 is CAVHRGAQYF. CDR3 sequence (DNA): TGTGCCGTCCACAGGGGGGCCCAGTACTTC.

In DNA, the CDR3 is TGCAGCGTTGATGGGACTAGCGGGAACGAGCAGTACTTC. Translating gives CSVDGTSGNEQYF. The V and J genes are TRBV29-1 and TRBJ2-7; 13 nucleotides align to TRBD2. V lost 3 bases to trimming and J lost 5 bases; unmatched junction nucleotides: 1. Per the germline V gene, CDR1 is SQVTM and CDR2 is ANQGSEA. There are 13 residues in the CDR3.

The chain combines TRBV29-1 with TRBJ1-2; TRBD1 aligns across 7 bases. Unmatched junction bases numbered 11, after V lost 4 bases and J lost 6 bases. CDR1 and CDR2 from the germline V gene are SQVTM and ANQGSEA. CDR3 length: 14 residues. CDR3 sequence reads: CSVGWGGGEDGYTF. The CDR3 DNA reads TGCAGCGTTGGGTGGGGAGGGGGCGAGGATGGCTACACCTTC.

The CDR3 is CASSIPGQGPYEQYF. The CDR3 coding sequence is TGTGCCAGTAGTATACCAGGACAGGGGCCCTACGAGCAGTACTTC. This rearrangement joins TRBV19 to TRBJ2-7; 9 bases are a match to TRBD1. The CDR3 totals 15 residues. Germline V gene sequence: CDR1 LNHDA, CDR2 SQIVND (reference sequence). V gave up 2 bases and J gave up 2 bases; unmatched junction bases: 4.

The V call is TRBV7-2, the J call TRBJ2-1, with D perhaps TRBD2 (6 bases). The V end lost 5 bases, the J end lost 7 bases, and 18 bases lay between the germline ends. CDR1 SGHTA and CDR2 FQGNSA come from the germline V gene. This CDR3 is 15 amino acids long. This CDR3 is CASSPQFPGGNEQFF. CDR3 DNA sequence: TGTGCCAGCAGCCCACAGTTCCCAGGAGGGAATGAGCAGTTCTTC.

The chain uses TRBV9 and TRBJ2-2, with TRBD2 matching over 8 bases. CDR3 length: 15 amino acids. V dropped 4 bases and J dropped 5; count of bases not matched to a gene: 7. Looked up from germline, CDR1 is SGDLS and CDR2 is YYNGEE. DNA of the CDR3: TGTGCCAGCAGCCCGACCGGGAGGGGAACCGGGGAGCTGTTTTTT. Its translation is CASSPTGRGTGELFF.

The gene calls are TRBV9 and TRBJ2-1; TRBD1 or TRBD2 may be the D gene (5 bases each). Germline V lookup: CDR1 SGDLS, CDR2 YYNGEE. The CDR3 is 15 residues long. V shed 5 bases and J shed 4 bases, with 16 bases lying between them. CDR3 sequence: CASSSEGLGYNEQFF. CDR3 nucleotides: TGTGCCAGCAGTTCCGAGGGGCTGGGGTACAATGAGCAGTTCTTC.

The chain combines TRBV30 with TRBJ1-1; maybe TRBD1 (6 bases). Between the trimmed V and J ends, which lost 6 bases and 0 bases, there was a span of 11 bases. The CDR3 has 13 amino acids. Germline-derived CDR1 and CDR2 are GTSNPN and SVGIG (reference sequence). The CDR3 spells CACSRTVNTEAFF. DNA for the CDR3: TGTGCCTGTTCTAGGACAGTGAACACTGAAGCTTTCTTT.

The CDR3 protein is CASSGSSGNTIYF. CDR3 in DNA: TGTGCCAGCAGTGGTTCCTCCGGAAACACCATATATTTT. This chain links TRBV2 with TRBJ1-3, with D hard to call. V was cut by 4 bases and J by 4 bases, with 8 bases left in between. This CDR3 spans 13 amino acids. Germline CDR1 SNHLY, CDR2 FYNNEI.

The J gene is TRBJ2-3, the V gene TRBV19; TRBD2 aligns across 8 bases. Looked up from germline, CDR1 is LNHDA and CDR2 is SQIVND (reference sequence). There are 14 residues in the CDR3. With V trimmed by 6 bases and J by 5 bases, 7 bases remained unmatched. The CDR3, as DNA: TGTGCCAGTAGGGCCGGGACTAGTGGAGATACGCAGTATTTT. The encoded protein is CASRAGTSGDTQYF.

The gene calls are TRBV5-4 and TRBJ2-7, with D unresolved. V lost 2 bases, J lost 2 bases, and 5 bases lay in between. CDR1 is SGHNT, CDR2 YYREEE, per germline (reference sequence). CDR3 size: 12 residues. CDR3 region: CASSFSTYEQYF. CDR3 DNA: TGTGCCAGCAGCTTTTCTACCTACGAGCAGTACTTC.

The chain recombines TRBV11-3 with TRBJ2-2; D not resolved. The V gene's germline CDR1 is SGHNT and CDR2 YENEEA. The germline V and J ends were trimmed by 6 bases and 8 bases, with 10 bases remaining between them. This CDR3 has 12 amino acids. In DNA form, the CDR3 reads TGTGCCAGCAGATCAAGTCGGGGGGAGCTGTTTTTT. Translation: CASRSSRGELFF.

This clone has at least ten counts. The chain links TRBV2 to TRBJ1-4, with D hard to call. From germline, CDR1 is SNHLY and CDR2 FYNNEI. V lost 7 bases to trimming and J lost 4 bases, with 7 bases between them. There are 12 residues in the CDR3. The CDR3 DNA reads TGTGCCAGCATGGACCTTAATGAAAAACTGTTTTTT. Residues: CASMDLNEKLFF.

This clone showed up just a few times. The chain has TRBV28 and TRBJ1-5, with D perhaps TRBD1 (5 bases). Per the germline V gene, CDR1 is MDHEN and CDR2 is SYDVKM. V lost 6 bases and J 0 bases, leaving 15 bases between the germline ends. This CDR3 comprises 16 residues. The CDR3 region is CASRSNQGYSNQPQHF. For the CDR3, the DNA is TGTGCCAGCAGGTCCAATCAGGGTTATAGCAATCAGCCCCAGCATTTT.

The genes are TRBV27 and TRBJ1-2; D not certain. The V gene lost 0 bases and the J gene lost 8 bases, with 13 bases spanning the gap. This CDR3 is built from 14 residues. Germline values: CDR1 MNHEY, CDR2 SMNVEV (reference sequence). The CDR3 nucleotides are TGTGCCAGCAGTTTATCTAGCTTACAAGGGGGCTACACCTTC. Translating it yields CASSLSSLQGGYTF.

This chain uses TRBV4-3 with TRBJ1-1; D call uncertain. The CDR3 covers 15 residues. In germline, CDR1 is LGHNA, CDR2 YSLEER. The germline V and J ends were trimmed by 5 bases and 0 bases, with 13 bases remaining between them. CDR3 loop: CASSYSLGMNTEAFF. The CDR3 region has the DNA TGCGCCAGCAGCTATTCTCTGGGCATGAACACTGAAGCTTTCTTT.